This T cell receptor (beta chain) was recorded in a study of shared clonotypes between healthy human individuals. V was clipped by 2 bases and J by 5 bases; unmatched bases: 9. Germline CDR1 KGHSH, CDR2 LQKENI. The CDR3 covers 16 residues. The assay was immunoSEQ multiplex PCR, and TCRdb's table has in-frame clones only and misses some. The sample yields about 2.2 million clones, about 93% seen once. CD45RO negativity and positive selection for CCR7 defined naive CD8 cells, a population that excluded terminally differentiated effector memory CD45RA+ cells. Material: naive CD8+ T cells from PBMCs. The sequence was obtained from a man aged 18 to 29 in good health. Some clones in this sample may be carry-over from other donors' samples. V usage is TRBV18 and J usage is TRBJ1-5; 7 bases agree with TRBD1. CDR3 protein: CASSPGTAGGHQPQHF. In nucleotides, the CDR3 is TGTGCCAGCTCACCAGGGACAGCGGGCGGTCATCAGCCCCAGCATTTT.